The 30 T cell receptor beta chains presented below share a single source sample, sequenced in a study of blood T cell repertoires in COVID-19. The data were produced by immunoSEQ multiplex PCR, yet TCRdb's version contains in-frame clones alone and is incomplete. The sample contains 45,000 to 70,000 clones, around 90% of which appear only once. Sequencing was carried out using peripheral blood. The source of these receptors is a woman of 80 years or more with COVID-19, enrolled during active disease.

The chain uses TRBV29-1 and TRBJ2-3; D not certain. The CDR3 sequence is 13 residues long. V lost 6 bases, J lost 0 bases, and 10 bases lay in between. The V gene's germline CDR1 is SQVTM and CDR2 ANQGSEA. CDR3 loop: CSVPLSSTDTQYF. CDR3 bases: TGCAGCGTCCCCCTCTCTAGCACAGATACGCAGTATTTT.

The genes are TRBV18 and TRBJ2-1; 13 bases are shared with TRBD2. Trimming removed 1 base from V and 4 bases from J; junction bases left unmatched: 7. Germline CDR1 KGHSH, CDR2 LQKENI. This CDR3 comprises 18 residues. The DNA of the CDR3 is TGTGCCAGCTCACCACGAACTAGCGGGGGGGCGGAGTACAATGAGCAGTTCTTC. It encodes CASSPRTSGGAEYNEQFF.

In this sample, this clone turned up a few times. J is TRBJ1-1 and V is TRBV19; TRBD1 matches at 10 bases. After removal of 8 bases from V and 1 base from J, the junction contained 4 bases not matched to a gene. The CDR3 consists of 14 residues. Germline-derived CDR1 and CDR2 are LNHDA and SQIVND (reference sequence). The CDR3 coding sequence is TGTGCCAGTTGGGACAGGGGTGGGAACACTGAAGCTTTCTTT. Protein: CASWDRGGNTEAFF.

The chain employs TRBV13 and TRBJ2-7, with D unresolved. CDR1 is PRHDT and CDR2 is FYEKMQ in the germline V gene (reference sequence). This CDR3 has 16 residues. V shed 0 bases and J shed 0 bases, with 12 bases lying between them. The CDR3 sequence: CASSLGWADPSYEQYF. The CDR3 nucleotides are TGTGCCAGCAGCTTAGGTTGGGCAGATCCCTCCTACGAGCAGTACTTC.

This clone was observed once. The J gene is TRBJ2-5, the V gene TRBV5-1; TRBD1 matches 10 bases. The CDR3 extends over 15 amino acids. Unmatched junction bases numbered 4, after V lost 4 bases and J lost 1 base. Germline assignment: CDR1 SGHRS and CDR2 YFSETQ. Written as DNA, the CDR3 is TGCGCCAGCAGCCGGGGGACAGGGGCCCAAGAGACCCAGTACTTC. The encoded protein is CASSRGTGAQETQYF.

The sample holds one count of this clone. The CDR3 sequence is CASSHEGGAFF. CDR3 sequence (DNA): TGCGCCAGCAGCCACGAGGGGGGGGCTTTCTTT. The chain carries TRBV4-1 and TRBJ1-1; D may be TRBD1 (6 bases). CDR1 and CDR2 from the germline V gene are MGHRA and YSYEKL. The CDR3 runs to 11 residues. V was pared by 3 bases and J by 11 bases, with 10 bases between.

V is TRBV18 and J is TRBJ2-7; 11 nucleotides line up with TRBD1. CDR1 KGHSH and CDR2 LQKENI come from the germline V gene. CDR3 size: 14 residues. V trimming: 4 bases; J trimming: 6 bases; junction bases outside the gene matches: 5. DNA for the CDR3: TGTGCCAGCTCACGACCGGGACAGGGGGGCGAGCAGTACTTC. This sequence encodes CASSRPGQGGEQYF.

V gene TRBV15 combines with J gene TRBJ2-5; 8 bases align to TRBD2. CDR1 is LNHNV, CDR2 YYDKDF, per germline (reference sequence). The CDR3 contains 15 residues. Trimming cost V 1 base and J 2 bases; bases outside gene matches: 3. CDR3 DNA sequence: TGTGCCACCAGCAGAGTAGCGGGGATACAAGAGACCCAGTACTTC. Its translation: CATSRVAGIQETQYF.

The chain combines TRBV27 with TRBJ1-1; 9 positions agree with TRBD1. Germline CDR1 MNHEY, CDR2 SMNVEV (reference sequence). The CDR3 sequence is 16 residues long. J gave up 4 bases and V 4 bases, and 10 bases lay outside the gene matches. CDR3 region: CASSSSLQTGGTEAFF. As DNA, the CDR3 is TGTGCCAGCAGTTCTTCCCTTCAGACAGGGGGCACTGAAGCTTTCTTT.

The chain uses TRBV12-3 or TRBV12-4 and TRBJ2-1, with D tentatively TRBD1 (6 bases). This CDR3 has 13 amino acids. V was cut by 6 bases and J by 8 bases, with 14 bases left in between. The CDR3 nucleotides read TGTGCCAGCAGGCCTACAGGGACCCATGAGCAGTTCTTC. It yields the protein CASRPTGTHEQFF.

The chain employs TRBV6-1 and TRBJ2-3, with D perhaps matching TRBD1 (5 bases). Germline V gene data show CDR1 as MNHNS and CDR2 as SASEGT. The CDR3 loop spans 16 amino acids. V dropped 0 bases and J dropped 1 base, with 11 bases sitting between them. The CDR3 DNA sequence: TGTGCCAGCAGTGAAGCCCAGACAGCCCGCACAGATACGCAGTATTTT. Translation: CASSEAQTARTDTQYF.

This clone came up once. Written as DNA, the CDR3 is TGCAGCGTTGAAGATGGGGGGAGGAAAAGTGAAGCTTTCTTT. Translated: CSVEDGGRKSEAFF. V is TRBV29-1 and J is TRBJ1-1; tentatively, D is TRBD1 (5 bases). The CDR3 is made up of 14 amino acids. Germline CDR1 and CDR2: SQVTM and ANQGSEA. V dropped 0 bases and J dropped 7 bases, with 15 bases sitting between them.

This clone was seen a single time. This sequence joins TRBV30 and TRBJ1-1; 7 bases match TRBD1. The CDR3 contains 14 residues. V was clipped by 4 bases and J by 1 base; unmatched bases: 6. CDR1 is GTSNPN, CDR2 SVGIG, per germline (reference sequence). The CDR3 sequence: CAWTRTGANTEAFF. The CDR3 DNA follows: TGTGCCTGGACAAGGACAGGAGCGAACACTGAAGCTTTCTTT.

The chain recombines TRBV20-1 with TRBJ2-3; TRBD2 matches 11 bases. After removal of 3 bases from V and 4 bases from J, the junction contained 9 bases not matched to a gene. This CDR3 comprises 16 residues. Per the germline V gene, CDR1 is DFQATT and CDR2 is SNEGSKA (reference sequence). In nucleotides, the CDR3 is TGCAGTGCTAGTGAGGCTAGCGGGGGGCGGGCAGATACGCAGTATTTT. Translating gives CSASEASGGRADTQYF.

With regard to this clone: Because the CDR3 is missing its conserved closing phenylalanine or tryptophan, this is likely a read error. Because the CDR3's place on the DNA is in doubt, the DNA is left out and the CDR3 is given as listed by TCRdb. The rearrangement links TRBV7-2 to TRBJ2-3; the D call TRBD2 from the table was never checked on the DNA. The CDR3 length is 13 residues, termini included. Germline V gene data show CDR1 as SGHTA and CDR2 as FQGNSA. CDR3 sequence: CASSLGGASPPSL.

V and J are TRBV5-4 and TRBJ2-5, with TRBD1 matching 10 bases. Germline CDR1 is SGHNT and CDR2 is YYREEE (reference sequence). V dropped 4 bases and J dropped 4; count of bases not matched to a gene: 7. The CDR3 runs to 15 residues. Written as DNA, the CDR3 is TGTGCCAGCAGCGGGGGACAGGGGCGGGTAGAGACCCAGTACTTC. Its translation: CASSGGQGRVETQYF.

This clone was counted a single time. The V gene is TRBV14, the J gene TRBJ1-2; TRBD1 matches at 7 bases. Germline V gene data show CDR1 as SGHDN and CDR2 as FVKESK. Unmatched junction bases numbered 5, after V lost 4 bases and J lost 3 bases. This CDR3 has 14 residues. The CDR3 spells CASSLHDRDYGYTF. Written as DNA, the CDR3 is TGTGCCAGCAGCCTCCATGACAGGGACTATGGCTACACCTTC.

This chain links TRBV6-6 with TRBJ1-1; D remains unclear. Germline-derived CDR1 and CDR2 are MNHNY and SVGAGI (reference sequence). The CDR3 totals 14 residues. Trimming removed 0 bases at V and 0 bases at J, with 5 bases between. CDR3: CASSYSGMNTEAFF. Here the CDR3 DNA reads TGTGCCAGCAGTTACTCGGGCATGAACACTGAAGCTTTCTTT.

The chain combines TRBV7-3 with TRBJ2-2, with TRBD2 matching over 8 bases. CDR1 and CDR2 (germline): SGHTA, FQGTGA. The CDR3 is made up of 17 amino acids. With V trimmed by 5 bases and J by 3 bases, 11 bases remained unmatched. The CDR3 nucleotides read TGTGCCAGCAGCCCCCAGGCGAAGCGGGGGCACACCGGGGAGCTGTTTTTT. Translating it yields CASSPQAKRGHTGELFF.

The J gene is TRBJ1-2, the V gene TRBV3-1 (or the pseudogene TRBV3-2), with unresolved D. The V end lost 1 base, the J end lost 8 bases, and 11 bases lay between the germline ends. Germline loops: CDR1 LGHDT, CDR2 YNNKEL (reference sequence). The CDR3 is 13 residues long. The CDR3 here is CASSQGSSPGYTF. As DNA, the CDR3 is TGTGCCAGCAGCCAAGGGAGTTCCCCGGGCTACACCTTC.

This clone was seen a single time. The chain links TRBV6-5 to TRBJ1-4, with D perhaps matching TRBD1 (5 bases). CDR1 is MNHEY, CDR2 SVGAGI, per germline. Trimming cost V 6 bases and J 3 bases, with 11 bases left between them. CDR3 length equals 14 residues. In DNA form, the CDR3 reads TGTGCCAGCAGCCACAGGCGCGCTAATGAAAAACTGTTTTTT. Its protein product is CASSHRRANEKLFF.

V is TRBV6-5 and J is TRBJ2-1, with TRBD2 matching over 8 bases. Germline lookup yields CDR1 MNHEY and CDR2 SVGAGI. J gave up 4 bases and V 8 bases, and 10 bases lay outside the gene matches. The CDR3 has 15 amino acids. Written as DNA, the CDR3 is TGTGCCAGCGGTCTAAGCGGGGGCCTATACAATGAGCAGTTCTTC. The encoded protein is CASGLSGGLYNEQFF.

The table lists this clone with a count of one. The chain employs TRBV12-2 and TRBJ2-6; the table assigns TRBD1, which was not confirmed against the DNA. TRBV12-2 is annotated as a pseudogene. This CDR3 is built from 20 residues. The CDR3 DNA reads as TGTGCAAGTCGCTTAGCGCAAAACCCACACCCACACTCTGGGGCCAACGTCCTGACTTTC. Amino acid sequence: CASRLAQNPHPHSGANVLTF.

The chain couples TRBV5-6 to TRBJ1-1; 10 positions agree with TRBD1. CDR3 length: 15 amino acids. Trimming at V came to 4 bases and at J to 2 bases, leaving 5 bases not matched to a gene. CDR1 and CDR2 (germline): SGHDT, YYEEEE. CDR3 nucleotide sequence: TGTGCCAGCAGCCGGGGACAGGGGCGTAACACTGAAGCTTTCTTT. Amino acid sequence: CASSRGQGRNTEAFF. Variable domain in full (rest from reference TRBV5-6 and TRBJ1-1): DAGVTQSPTHLIKTRGQQVTLRCSPKSGHDTVSWYQQALGQGPQFIFQYYEEEERQRGNFPDRFSGHQFPNYSSELNVNALLLGDSALYLCASSRGQGRNTEAFFGQGTRLTVV.

CDR3 amino acids: CASSIVPGQGHGGNYNEQFF. In nucleotides, the CDR3 is TGTGCCAGTAGTATAGTACCGGGACAGGGGCACGGGGGCAATTACAATGAGCAGTTCTTC. The rearrangement links TRBV19 to TRBJ2-1; TRBD1 aligns across 10 bases. Losses at the gene ends were 1 base for V and 4 bases for J; bases not matched to a gene: 16. Germline loops: CDR1 LNHDA, CDR2 SQIVND (reference sequence). CDR3 size: 20 residues.

This clone was detected a few times. The chain carries TRBV7-2 and TRBJ2-1; 10 positions agree with TRBD2. The CDR3 has 14 amino acids. Germline trimming cut 5 bases from V and 4 bases from J; bases unmatched to any gene: 2. Germline CDR1 is SGHTA and CDR2 is FQGNSA. CDR3 bases: TGTGCCAGCAGCCCACTAGCGGGATACAATGAGCAGTTCTTC. This gives the protein CASSPLAGYNEQFF.

The rearrangement uses TRBV5-4 and TRBJ1-1; 8 nucleotides agree with TRBD1. The germline V gene has CDR1 SGHNT and CDR2 YYREEE (reference sequence). V trimming: 7 bases; J trimming: 6 bases; junction bases outside the gene matches: 14. This CDR3 is built from 15 residues. CDR3 sequence: CASQTPPGQVPEAFF. DNA for the CDR3: TGTGCCAGCCAAACACCGCCGGGACAGGTCCCTGAAGCTTTCTTT.

The CDR3 region has the DNA TGCAGCGCGATAGCGGGGGCTCACAATGAGCAGTTCTTC. Amino acids: CSAIAGAHNEQFF. The chain uses TRBV29-1 and TRBJ2-1, with 9 bases that match TRBD2. CDR1 and CDR2 from the germline V gene are SQVTM and ANQGSEA. The V segment lost 7 bases and the J segment 5 bases; nucleotides outside the gene matches: 6. The CDR3 consists of 13 residues.

The rearrangement links TRBV7-3 to TRBJ1-1; D possibly corresponds to TRBD1 (5 bases). V was clipped by 4 bases and J by 0 bases, with 6 bases between them. Germline CDR1 reads SGHTA; CDR2 reads FQGTGA. The CDR3 is 13 amino acids. The CDR3 DNA is TGTGCCAGCAGCTCAGGGCTGAACACTGAAGCTTTCTTT. It encodes CASSSGLNTEAFF.

J is TRBJ2-3 and V is TRBV5-4, with D maybe TRBD1 (6 bases). This CDR3 spans 16 amino acids. Trimming pared 0 bases from V and 5 bases from J, leaving 16 bases between. Germline V gene sequence: CDR1 SGHNT, CDR2 YYREEE (reference sequence). CDR3 in amino acids: CASSLGGPVGGDTQYF. For the CDR3, the DNA is TGTGCCAGCAGCTTGGGGGGGCCCGTAGGAGGAGATACGCAGTATTTT.